Listed here are 31 T cell receptor beta chains from one sample, sequenced in a study of T cells in Graves' hyperthyroidism and ophthalmopathy. Template material for amplifying TCR beta CDR3 regions consisted of RNA transcripts. TCR CDR3 regions were first amplified by RT-PCR with HTBI primers. TCRdb independently ran MiXCR on the multiplex PCR reads; one entry per CDR3 protein. The table records hundreds of thousands of distinct CDR3 sequences, roughly 40% of them present only once. Material for sequencing was blood. All receptors derive from a young man with Graves' hyperthyroidism.

The chain uses TRBV14 and TRBJ2-2; D gene uncertain. This CDR3 contains 15 residues. The germline V gene encodes CDR1 SGHDN and CDR2 FVKESK. Deletions cut 4 bases from V and 7 bases from J, with 16 bases between. CDR3 loop: CASSPRESGGGELFF. The DNA for the CDR3 is TGTGCCAGCAGCCCCCGCGAGTCCGGTGGCGGGGAGCTGTTTTTT.

V is TRBV5-8 and J is TRBJ1-1; D gene uncertain. CDR1 and CDR2 (germline): SGHTS, YDEGEE. This CDR3 comprises 15 residues. With 6 bases removed from V and 4 bases from J, the gap between germline ends came to 19 bases. The CDR3 DNA is TGTGCCAGCATACTGGATCCGAGAAAGAGCACTGAAGCTTTCTTT. It yields the protein CASILDPRKSTEAFF.

This clonotype was detected many times. This rearrangement joins TRBV10-2 to TRBJ1-1, with TRBD1 as a possible D gene (5 bases). CDR3 length equals 13 residues. Germline CDR1 WSHSY, CDR2 SAAADI. Trimming stripped 6 bases from V and 5 bases from J, with 13 bases between. The CDR3 nucleotides read TGCGCCAGCAGATTGGCAGGGTTTACTGAAGCTTTCTTT. This encodes CASRLAGFTEAFF.

The gene calls are TRBV2 and TRBJ2-7; 8 nucleotides match TRBD2. CDR3 length: 14 amino acids. V shed 6 bases and J 4 bases; nucleotides not matched to a gene: 8. The V gene's germline CDR1 is SNHLY and CDR2 FYNNEI. CDR3 protein: CASSRSGSGYEQYF. The DNA of the CDR3 is TGTGCCAGCAGCCGAAGCGGGAGTGGGTACGAGCAGTACTTC.

In regard to this clonotype: No conserved phenylalanine or tryptophan ends this CDR3, so it is likely a read error. It is unclear where the CDR3 begins or ends on the DNA, so no DNA is shown, and the CDR3 is as TCRdb lists it. The V gene is TRBV20-1, the J gene TRBJ2-5; the listed D gene, TRBD2, was not tested against the DNA. CDR1 and CDR2 (germline): DFQATT, SNEGSKA (reference sequence). The CDR3 has 8 residues if both end residues are counted. The CDR3 reads CSATRTSG.

This clonotype was recorded many times. This sequence joins TRBV11-2 and TRBJ2-5; D not resolved. V was cut by 6 bases and J by 5 bases, with 16 bases left in between. CDR3 length equals 14 residues. CDR1 is SGHAT, CDR2 FQNNGV, per germline. CDR3 coding DNA: TGTGCCAGCAGATCCACCGGGCCTCGGGAGACCCAGTACTTC. Its translation: CASRSTGPRETQYF. The full variable domain, with the rest looked up from reference TRBV11-2 and TRBJ2-5, is EAGVAQSPRYKIIEKRQSVAFWCNPISGHATLYWYQQILGQGPKLLIQFQNNGVVDDSQLPKDRFSAERLKGVDSTLKIQPAKLEDSAVYLCASRSTGPRETQYFGPGTRLLVL.

This clonotype was picked up a small number of times. The chain links TRBV10-3 to TRBJ1-3; no clear D. The CDR3 covers 15 residues. The germline V gene encodes CDR1 ENHRY and CDR2 SYGVKD. Trimming cost V 10 bases and J 0 bases, with 16 bases left between them. The CDR3 loop is CASTMGGRSGNTIYF. The CDR3 DNA reads TGTGCCAGCACCATGGGCGGTCGCTCTGGAAACACCATATATTTT.

As concerns this clonotype: No conserved phenylalanine or tryptophan ends this CDR3, so it is likely a read error. No DNA is shown, since the ends of the CDR3 on it are uncertain; the CDR3 is the one TCRdb lists. The rearrangement joins TRBV6-4 to TRBJ2-5; the table's D call TRBD1 went unverified against the DNA. The CDR3 comprises 8 residues, both ends counted. CDR1 is MRHNA, CDR2 SNTAGT, per germline. CDR3 loop: CASSVPST.

This clonotype was observed many times. The rearrangement links TRBV7-6 to TRBJ2-5; the D gene is possibly TRBD2 (5 bases). Trimming removed 4 bases at V and 5 bases at J, with 17 bases between. The CDR3 sequence is 15 residues long. The V gene's germline CDR1 is SGHVS and CDR2 FNYEAQ. Here the CDR3 reads CASSYQLGGFETQYF. CDR3 nucleotide sequence: TGTGCCAGCAGCTATCAACTAGGAGGATTTGAGACCCAGTACTTC.

This clonotype was seen repeatedly, ten times or more. The V and J genes are TRBV2 and TRBJ1-6; unclear D gene. The V end lost 6 bases, the J end lost 7 bases, and 13 bases lay between the germline ends. The CDR3 is made up of 14 amino acids. Per germline, CDR1 SNHLY and CDR2 FYNNEI. The CDR3 DNA reads as TGTGCCAGCAGGGAGGCGGCCGCCAATTCACCCCTCCACTTT. Translating it yields CASREAAANSPLHF. The full variable domain, with the rest looked up from reference TRBV2 and TRBJ1-6, is EPEVTQTPSHQVTQMGQEVILRCVPISNHLYFYWYRQILGQKVEFLVSFYNNEISEKSEIFDDQFSVERPDGSNFTLKIRSTKLEDSAMYFCASREAAANSPLHFGNGTRLTVT.

This clonotype has a count of ten or more. J is TRBJ2-7 and V is TRBV10-3; D gene ambiguous. Trimming removed 3 bases from V and 7 bases from J, with 16 bases in between. Germline V gives CDR1 ENHRY, CDR2 SYGVKD. The CDR3 runs to 14 residues. The CDR3 DNA follows: TGTGCCATCAGTGACGATGATCCCCTAGATGAGCAGTACTTC. It yields the protein CAISDDDPLDEQYF.

The chain has TRBV4-1 and TRBJ1-4; a weak D match, TRBD1 (6 bases). Germline lookup yields CDR1 MGHRA and CDR2 YSYEKL. Trimming took off 0 bases at V and 7 bases at J, with 18 bases between the two ends. The CDR3 is made up of 17 amino acids. The chain's CDR3 is CASSQELRGQGSEKLFF. The CDR3 DNA reads as TGCGCCAGCAGCCAAGAGCTCCGGGGGCAGGGGAGTGAAAAACTGTTTTTT.

This clonotype came up many times. CDR3: CASSEGGTRPLSSPLHF. Here the CDR3 DNA reads TGTGCCAGCAGTGAAGGGGGGACAAGGCCTTTGTCGTCACCCCTCCACTTT. This chain links TRBV2 with TRBJ1-6; tentative D call: TRBD1 (6 bases). Germline loops: CDR1 SNHLY, CDR2 FYNNEI. Trimming left V 1 base short and J 10 bases short, with 20 bases between. The CDR3 has 17 residues.

The chain is built from TRBV5-1 and TRBJ1-1; D ambiguous. The V and J ends lost 0 bases and 8 bases respectively, with 14 bases between them. Germline CDR1 is SGHRS and CDR2 is YFSETQ. The CDR3 loop spans 14 amino acids. CDR3 sequence (DNA): TGCGCCAGCAGCTTGGCCAACTCGTTCGACGAAGCTTTCTTT. It yields the protein CASSLANSFDEAFF.

The chain couples TRBV9 to TRBJ2-7; D uncertain. Trimming left V 4 bases short and J 3 bases short, with 11 bases between. CDR1 is SGDLS, CDR2 YYNGEE, per germline. The CDR3 extends over 13 amino acids. The CDR3, as DNA: TGTGCCAGCAGCCCCCGCGGCCACTACGAGCAGTACTTC. It translates to CASSPRGHYEQYF.

As regards this clonotype: This sequence may be a read error, since a much larger clone differs from it by one base. The chain links TRBV29-1 to TRBJ2-7, with unresolved D. The CDR3 is 13 amino acids. The germline gives CDR1 SQVTM, CDR2 ANQGSEA. The CDR3 DNA reads as TGCAGCGTTGAAAGTCCCGGCTCCTACGAGCAGTGCTTC. It codes for CSVESPGSYEQCF.

The V gene is TRBV29-1, the J gene TRBJ1-1; D unclear. Per germline, CDR1 SQVTM and CDR2 ANQGSEA. This CDR3 has 10 residues. Trimming took off 8 bases at V and 4 bases at J, with 8 bases between the two ends. CDR3 bases: TGCAGCATTTCCGGCACTGAAGCTTTCTTT. Residues: CSISGTEAFF.

This sequence joins TRBV5-1 and TRBJ2-7, with 10 bases identical to TRBD1. There are 15 residues in the CDR3. Germline V gene sequence: CDR1 SGHRS, CDR2 YFSETQ. V trimming: 4 bases; J trimming: 4 bases; junction bases outside the gene matches: 8. The CDR3 DNA sequence: TGCGCCAGCAGCCGATGGGACAGGGGATCGTACGAGCAGTACTTC. Its protein product is CASSRWDRGSYEQYF.

V usage is TRBV7-3 and J usage is TRBJ1-5; 11 bases line up with TRBD1. Germline V CDR1 and CDR2: SGHTA, FQGTGA. This CDR3 comprises 14 residues. Losses at the gene ends were 6 bases for V and 7 bases for J; bases not matched to a gene: 5. CDR3 nucleotide sequence: TGTGCCAGCAGTCAACGGGACAGGGGGCAGCCCCAGCATTTT. As protein: CASSQRDRGQPQHF.

This sequence joins TRBV24-1 and TRBJ2-7; D is possibly TRBD2 (5 bases). Germline V gives CDR1 KGHDR, CDR2 SFDVKD. V gave up 8 bases and J gave up 2 bases, with 21 bases separating them. CDR3 length: 16 amino acids. The CDR3 region is CATNRRQVESAYEQYF. CDR3 sequence (DNA): TGTGCCACCAACCGGAGGCAGGTTGAATCCGCCTACGAGCAGTACTTC.

This clonotype was observed many times. The chain combines TRBV7-2 with TRBJ1-1; D not certain. Trimming left V 2 bases short and J 3 bases short, with 7 bases between. The CDR3 sequence is 13 residues long. The germline V gene has CDR1 SGHTA and CDR2 FQGNSA. As DNA, the CDR3 is TGTGCCAGCAGCTTAATTTCGGACACTGAAGCTTTCTTT. This encodes CASSLISDTEAFF.

This chain uses TRBV6-5 with TRBJ1-1; D remains unclear. Germline CDR1 is MNHEY and CDR2 is SVGAGI. The CDR3 consists of 12 residues. Deletions cut 5 bases from V and 3 bases from J, with 7 bases between. CDR3 nucleotides: TGTGCCAGCAGTCCGAGCTACACTGAAGCTTTCTTT. Its protein product is CASSPSYTEAFF.

The table lists this clonotype with a few counts. The rearrangement joins TRBV29-1 to TRBJ2-7; 8 bases are shared with TRBD2. V was pared by 7 bases and J by 2 bases, with 13 bases of the junction left unmatched. Germline lookup yields CDR1 SQVTM and CDR2 ANQGSEA. This CDR3 has 15 amino acids. Here the CDR3 DNA reads TGCAGCGCCGTCCGGGAGGGGCAACTTCCCTACGAGCAGTACTTC. The encoded protein is CSAVREGQLPYEQYF.

Only one count was recorded for this clonotype. This chain links TRBV29-1 with TRBJ2-2, with TRBD2 matching over 11 bases. Germline V gene lookup returns CDR1 SQVTM and CDR2 ANQGSEA. The CDR3 has 13 amino acids. With V trimmed by 5 bases and J by 6 bases, 2 bases remained unmatched. CDR3 nucleotide sequence: TGCAGCGTTCTTAGCGGGGGGGCCGGGGAGCTGTTTTTT. As protein: CSVLSGGAGELFF.

The V gene is TRBV9, the J gene TRBJ2-2, with TRBD1 identical over 9 bases. CDR1 and CDR2 from the germline V gene are SGDLS and YYNGEE. This CDR3 has 15 residues. With 5 bases clipped from V and 4 bases from J, the junction kept 6 bases outside the gene matches. The CDR3 nucleotides are TGTGCCAGCAGTGCCGGGACAGGGTCCACCGGGGAGCTGTTTTTT. This translates into CASSAGTGSTGELFF.

Regarding this clonotype: This may be a read error: a much more frequent sequence differs by one nucleotide. The CDR3 sequence is CPSSSDRVNEKLFF. The DNA for the CDR3 is TGTCCCAGCAGTTCGGACAGGGTAAATGAAAAACTGTTTTTT. The chain recombines TRBV2 with TRBJ1-4, with 8 bases matching TRBD1. The CDR3 is 14 residues long. Germline V gene data show CDR1 as SNHLY and CDR2 as FYNNEI.

This clonotype was detected only a few times. V usage is TRBV12-3 or TRBV12-4 and J usage is TRBJ1-1; a possible D gene is TRBD1 (6 bases). This CDR3 is built from 14 residues. The germline V and J ends were trimmed by 6 bases and 3 bases, with 14 bases remaining between them. Written as DNA, the CDR3 is TGTGCCAGCAGGGGGGCGGGGGGTCACACTGAAGCTTTCTTT. The encoded protein is CASRGAGGHTEAFF.

This clonotype has just one count. As the CDR3 is not closed by the conserved phenylalanine or tryptophan, this likely results from a read error. This chain joins TRBV13 and TRBJ2-5; either TRBD1 or TRBD2 may supply D (6 bases each). V was shortened by 5 bases and J by 4 bases, with 14 bases between the two germline ends. Germline V gene lookup returns CDR1 PRHDT and CDR2 FYEKMQ (reference sequence). There are 14 residues in the CDR3. The CDR3 sequence: CASSPEGGGETQYS. In DNA form, the CDR3 reads TGTGCCAGCAGCCCGGAGGGGGGAGGAGAGACCCAGTACTCC.

The V and J genes are TRBV7-2 and TRBJ1-5; 8 nucleotides line up with TRBD1. The CDR3 extends over 15 amino acids. After removal of 4 bases from V and 7 bases from J, the junction contained 9 bases not matched to a gene. Germline CDR1 and CDR2: SGHTA and FQGNSA. The CDR3 coding sequence is TGTGCCAGCAGCTCCCGTGCAGGGGGCGGGCAGCCCCAGCATTTT. This encodes CASSSRAGGGQPQHF.

This clonotype was seen a few times. This chain joins TRBV11-2 and TRBJ2-2; D is uncertain. V lost 6 bases and J lost 4, with 9 bases in between. The CDR3 length is 13 residues. Germline lookup yields CDR1 SGHAT and CDR2 FQNNGV. The CDR3 bases are TGTGCCAGCAGTACCACCTTCACCGGGGAGCTGTTTTTT. This codes for CASSTTFTGELFF.

The rearrangement joins TRBV7-9 to TRBJ2-5; TRBD1 agrees at 7 bases. Trimming removed 5 bases from V and 4 bases from J; junction bases left unmatched: 10. The CDR3 loop spans 15 amino acids. Germline assignment: CDR1 SEHNR and CDR2 FQNEAQ (reference sequence). The CDR3 loop reads CASSRGEGAGETQYF. CDR3 nucleotides: TGTGCCAGCAGCCGTGGAGAGGGGGCGGGAGAGACCCAGTACTTC.